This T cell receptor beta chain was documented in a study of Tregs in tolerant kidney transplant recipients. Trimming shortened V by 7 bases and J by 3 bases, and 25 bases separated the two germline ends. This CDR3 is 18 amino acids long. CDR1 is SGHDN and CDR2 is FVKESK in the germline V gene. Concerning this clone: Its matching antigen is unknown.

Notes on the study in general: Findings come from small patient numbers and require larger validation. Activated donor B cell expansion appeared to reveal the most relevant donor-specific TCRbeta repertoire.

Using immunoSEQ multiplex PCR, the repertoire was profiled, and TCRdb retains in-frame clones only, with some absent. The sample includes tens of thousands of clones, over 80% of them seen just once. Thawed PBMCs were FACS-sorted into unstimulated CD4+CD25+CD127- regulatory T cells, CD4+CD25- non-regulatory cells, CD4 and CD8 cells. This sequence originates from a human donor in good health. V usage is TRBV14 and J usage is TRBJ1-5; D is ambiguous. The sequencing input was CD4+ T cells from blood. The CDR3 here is CASKARELWAANNQPQHF. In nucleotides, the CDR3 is TGTGCCAGCAAGGCGCGCGAGTTATGGGCGGCTAACAATCAGCCCCAGCATTTT. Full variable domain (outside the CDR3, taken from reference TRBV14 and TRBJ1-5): EAGVTQFPSHSVIEKGQTVTLRCDPISGHDNLYWYRRVMGKEIKFLLHFVKESKQDESGMPNNRFLAERTGGTYSTLKVQPAELEDSGVYFCASKARELWAANNQPQHFGDGTRLSIL.